This T cell receptor (beta chain) came from a study of technical replicates of blood from a few donors. Here immunoSEQ multiplex PCR was the method, and the copy in TCRdb shows in-frame clones only, minus some. The sample has around 72,000 clones, around 91% seen once. This CDR3 has 16 residues. The germline gives CDR1 MDHEN, CDR2 SYDVKM. J lost 4 bases, V lost 5 bases, and 13 bases had no gene match. The specimen was T cells isolated from PBMCs. The chain employs TRBV28 and TRBJ2-7, with 8 bases lining up with TRBD1. The sequence came from a human donor in good health. The CDR3 spells CASSLNAGTGDYEQYF. The CDR3 DNA reads as TGTGCCAGCAGTCTAAACGCCGGGACAGGTGATTACGAGCAGTACTTC.